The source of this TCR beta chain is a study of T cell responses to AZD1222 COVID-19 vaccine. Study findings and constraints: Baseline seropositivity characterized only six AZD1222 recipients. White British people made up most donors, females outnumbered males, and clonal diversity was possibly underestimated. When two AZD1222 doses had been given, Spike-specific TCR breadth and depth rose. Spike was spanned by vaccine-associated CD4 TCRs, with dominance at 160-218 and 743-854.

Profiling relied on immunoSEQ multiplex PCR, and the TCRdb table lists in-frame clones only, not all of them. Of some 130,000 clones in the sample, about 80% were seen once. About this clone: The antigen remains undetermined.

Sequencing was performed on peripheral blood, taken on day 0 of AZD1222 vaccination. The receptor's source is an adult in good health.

DNA for the CDR3: TGTGCCAGCAGAACTAGCGGGGCTAAAGAGACCCAGTACTTC. It yields the protein CASRTSGAKETQYF. The chain has TRBV6-5 and TRBJ2-5; 10 bases line up with TRBD2. Germline V gene data show CDR1 as MNHEY and CDR2 as SVGAGI. V dropped 6 bases and J dropped 3; count of bases not matched to a gene: 4. This CDR3 contains 14 residues.